Listed here are 9 T cell receptor beta chains from one sample, sequenced in a study of OX40 agonist ivuxolimab in advanced cancers. TCRdb keeps only in-frame clones here, not all; method: immunoSEQ multiplex PCR. The sample holds approximately 68,000 clones, about 87% seen once. The specimen was CD4+ or CD8+ T cells sorted from blood, collected in a trial of the OX40 agonist ivuxolimab. The receptors shown here come from an adult with an advanced solid tumor such as melanoma, head and neck, liver or kidney cancer.

This chain links TRBV6-1 with TRBJ1-1, with D tentatively TRBD1 (5 bases). Trimming stripped 7 bases from V and 5 bases from J, with 8 bases between. This CDR3 has 11 residues. Looked up from germline, CDR1 is MNHNS and CDR2 is SASEGT. The chain's CDR3 is CASKRQTEAFF. CDR3 coding DNA: TGTGCCAGCAAGAGACAGACTGAAGCTTTCTTT.

The chain couples TRBV19 to TRBJ1-2; D possibly corresponds to TRBD1 (5 bases). The CDR3 consists of 16 residues. CDR1 and CDR2 (germline): LNHDA, SQIVND (reference sequence). Trimming took off 4 bases at V and 4 bases at J, with 19 bases between the two ends. The CDR3 protein is CASSTLDSSYFYGYTF. DNA for the CDR3: TGTGCCAGTAGTACCTTAGACAGCTCCTACTTCTATGGCTACACCTTC. Variable domain in full (rest from reference TRBV19 and TRBJ1-2): DGGITQSPKYLFRKEGQNVTLSCEQNLNHDAMYWYRQDPGQGLRLIYYSQIVNDFQKGDIAEGYSVSREKKESFPLTVTSAQKNPTAFYLCASSTLDSSYFYGYTFGSGTRLTVV.

The chain has TRBV2 and TRBJ2-1; 11 positions match TRBD2. Looked up from germline, CDR1 is SNHLY and CDR2 is FYNNEI. V lost 9 bases to trimming and J lost 7 bases; unmatched junction nucleotides: 11. This CDR3 has 15 residues. The CDR3 sequence: CARGDLAGGLNEQFF. The CDR3 region has the DNA TGTGCCAGGGGTGATCTAGCGGGAGGTCTAAATGAGCAGTTCTTC.

The chain combines TRBV7-2 with TRBJ1-3; D is undetermined. The germline gives CDR1 SGHTA, CDR2 FQGNSA. The V and J ends lost 0 bases and 0 bases respectively, with 15 bases between them. The CDR3 is made up of 18 amino acids. The CDR3 region has the DNA TGTGCCAGCAGCTTAGCAGGAGGCGCGTTGGGCTCTGGAAACACCATATATTTT. Translated, it gives CASSLAGGALGSGNTIYF.

The chain recombines TRBV7-6 with TRBJ1-1, with 9 bases aligning to TRBD1. The CDR3 is 20 amino acids. Germline CDR1 and CDR2: SGHVS and FNYEAQ. V lost 1 base, J lost 0 bases, and 15 bases stayed unmatched. The CDR3 sequence is CASSLVPGTGTTGMNTEAFF. The CDR3 nucleotides are TGTGCCAGCAGCTTAGTGCCCGGGACAGGGACCACAGGCATGAACACTGAAGCTTTCTTT.

V is TRBV21-1 and J is TRBJ2-7; whether TRBD2, the table's D call, matches the DNA was not checked. TRBV21-1 is given as a pseudogene. The CDR3 covers 15 residues. Here the CDR3 DNA reads TGTGCCAGCAGTAACAGGGAGGGCAGACGCTACGAGCAGTACTTC. This codes for CASSNREGRRYEQYF.

The chain carries TRBV7-7 and TRBJ1-4; the D gene is possibly TRBD1 (5 bases). V shed 5 bases and J shed 3 bases, with 7 bases lying between them. This CDR3 spans 13 amino acids. Germline V CDR1 and CDR2: SSHAT, FNYEAQ (reference sequence). CDR3 sequence reads: CASSRQPNEKLFF. CDR3 DNA sequence: TGTGCCAGCAGCCGACAGCCTAATGAAAAACTGTTTTTT.

The chain is built from TRBV18 and TRBJ2-5, with 7 bases matching TRBD1. The CDR3 has 14 residues. Germline V CDR1 and CDR2: KGHSH, LQKENI. V lost 3 bases and J lost 3; bases outside the gene matches: 4. As DNA, the CDR3 is TGTGCCAGCTCACCGTCGGGACAGAAAGAGACCCAGTACTTC. Protein product: CASSPSGQKETQYF.

The chain is built from TRBV15 and TRBJ2-1; D uncertain. With 7 bases removed from V and 6 bases from J, the gap between germline ends came to 19 bases. Germline V gene lookup returns CDR1 LNHNV and CDR2 YYDKDF (reference sequence). The CDR3 has 15 amino acids. The CDR3 DNA sequence: TGTGCCACCATAAAGGGAAGGGTAATCCTCAATGAGCAGTTCTTC. Its protein product is CATIKGRVILNEQFF. The variable domain in full, completed from reference TRBV15 and TRBJ2-1, reads DAMVIQNPRYQVTQFGKPVTLSCSQTLNHNVMYWYQQKSSQAPKLLFHYYDKDFNNEADTPDNFQSRRPNTSFCFLDIRSPGLGDTAMYLCATIKGRVILNEQFFGPGTRLTVL.